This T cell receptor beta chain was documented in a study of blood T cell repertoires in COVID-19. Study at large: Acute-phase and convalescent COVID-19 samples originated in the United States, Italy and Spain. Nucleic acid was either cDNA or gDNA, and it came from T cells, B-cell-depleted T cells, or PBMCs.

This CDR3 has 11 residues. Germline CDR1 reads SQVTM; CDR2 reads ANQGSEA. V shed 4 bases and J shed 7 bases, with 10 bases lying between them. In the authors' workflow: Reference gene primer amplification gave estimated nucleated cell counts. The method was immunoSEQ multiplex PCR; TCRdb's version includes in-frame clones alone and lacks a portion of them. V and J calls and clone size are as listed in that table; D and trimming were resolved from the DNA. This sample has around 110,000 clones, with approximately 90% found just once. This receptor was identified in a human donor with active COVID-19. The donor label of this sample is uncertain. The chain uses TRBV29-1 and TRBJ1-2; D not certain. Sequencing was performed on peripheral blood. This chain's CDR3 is CSVVGGIGYTF. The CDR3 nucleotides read TGCAGCGTTGTGGGAGGGATTGGCTACACCTTC.